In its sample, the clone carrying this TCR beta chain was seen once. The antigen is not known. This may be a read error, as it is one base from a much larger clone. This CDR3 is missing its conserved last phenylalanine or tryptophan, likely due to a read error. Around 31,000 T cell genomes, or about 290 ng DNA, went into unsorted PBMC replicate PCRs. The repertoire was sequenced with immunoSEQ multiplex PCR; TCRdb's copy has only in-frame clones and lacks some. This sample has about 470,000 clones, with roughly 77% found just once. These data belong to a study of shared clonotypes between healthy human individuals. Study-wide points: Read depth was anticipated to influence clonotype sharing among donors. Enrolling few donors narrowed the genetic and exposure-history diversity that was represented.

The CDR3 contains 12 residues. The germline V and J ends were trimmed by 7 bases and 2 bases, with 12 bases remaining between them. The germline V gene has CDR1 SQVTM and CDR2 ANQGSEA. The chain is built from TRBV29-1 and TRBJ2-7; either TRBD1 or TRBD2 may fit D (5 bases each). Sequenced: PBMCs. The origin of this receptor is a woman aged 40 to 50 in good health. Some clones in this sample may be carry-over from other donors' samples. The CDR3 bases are TGCAGCGGCCGGGACGGAGCCTACGAGCAGTACCTC. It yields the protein CSGRDGAYEQYL.